The 10 T cell receptor beta chains below come from one sample, sequenced in a study of T-cell memory formation after mild COVID-19 (dated by TCRdb to 2020 to 2023). Libraries were built with 5' RACE. The instrument given in TCRdb is Illumina NovaSeq 6000. TCRdb trimmed public reads at Q25 via fastp, called clones via MiXCR and kept in-frame beta chains. Entries that share a CDR3 protein sequence are merged under the most common genes and DNA. This sample holds hundreds of thousands of distinct CDR3 sequences; around 16% were observed only once. The ten largest clones take up about 8.6% of the sample. Sequences were obtained from PBMCs or a T cell subset sorted from them (not recorded which). The receptors come from an adult woman who had mild COVID-19 (a few samples of this study predate the infection). The sample titles of this study are shuffled in the database, so cell type and time point are left out; the donor was told from shared clones.

The chain joins TRBV12-3 or TRBV12-4 to TRBJ2-7, with D possibly TRBD1 on 5 matching bases. CDR3 length: 13 residues. Trimming took 5 bases from V and 1 from J, leaving 9 bases between them. In DNA form, the CDR3 reads TGTGCCAGCAGTCTACAGGTATCCTACGAGCAGTACTTC. It yields the protein CASSLQVSYEQYF.

The chain carries TRBV18 and TRBJ2-7, with 9 bases fitting TRBD1. The V segment lost 1 base and the J segment 2 bases; nucleotides outside the gene matches: 3. CDR1 and CDR2 (germline): KGHSH, LQKENI. CDR3 length: 15 residues. DNA for the CDR3: TGTGCCAGCTCACCACGACAGGGGGGGACCTACGAGCAGTACTTC. Translation gives CASSPRQGGTYEQYF.

This clonotype appeared a few times. The chain joins TRBV11-3 to TRBJ1-1; D is possibly TRBD1 (5 bases). Germline V gene lookup returns CDR1 SGHNT and CDR2 YENEEA. CDR3 size: 15 residues. The ends were cut back, 1 base at V and 0 bases at J, with 9 bases in the middle. CDR3 sequence reads: CASSLGGTMNTEAFF. DNA for the CDR3: TGTGCCAGCAGCTTAGGAGGGACGATGAACACTGAAGCTTTCTTT.

The rearrangement uses TRBV14 and TRBJ1-1; D may be TRBD1 (6 bases). CDR1 and CDR2 from the germline V gene are SGHDN and FVKESK. Trimming left V 4 bases short and J 1 base short, with 13 bases between. CDR3 size: 15 residues. CDR3 in amino acids: CASSRLGGGNTEAFF. The CDR3 bases are TGTGCCAGCAGCCGACTGGGGGGCGGGAACACTGAAGCTTTCTTT.

V gene TRBV24-1 combines with J gene TRBJ2-1; D tentatively reads TRBD1 or TRBD2 (5 bases each). Trimming left V 4 bases short and J 2 bases short, with 8 bases between. In germline, CDR1 is KGHDR, CDR2 SFDVKD. This CDR3 is built from 14 residues. In DNA, the CDR3 is TGTGCCACCAGTGACGGGGCAGCCTACAATGAGCAGTTCTTC. It translates to CATSDGAAYNEQFF.

This clonotype was counted a few times. The chain links TRBV12-3 or TRBV12-4 to TRBJ2-1; TRBD2 agrees at 12 bases. The CDR3 is 14 amino acids. Trimming at V came to 5 bases and at J to 10 bases, leaving 6 bases not matched to a gene. CDR3 nucleotides: TGTGCCAGCAGTACCCGACTAGCGGGAGACGAGCAGTTCTTC. The encoded protein is CASSTRLAGDEQFF.

This clonotype was recorded a few times. This chain links TRBV7-2 with TRBJ2-1; perhaps D is TRBD1 or TRBD2 (5 bases each). Germline CDR1 and CDR2: SGHTA and FQGNSA. Deletions cut 1 base from V and 6 bases from J, with 10 bases between. The CDR3 covers 14 residues. This CDR3 reads CASSLGDGPNEQFF. CDR3 bases: TGTGCCAGCAGCTTAGGGGACGGGCCCAATGAGCAGTTCTTC.

This clonotype occurred a few times. The rearrangement links TRBV4-3 to TRBJ1-1; D is perhaps TRBD1 (5 bases). Trimming removed 1 base from V and 1 base from J, with 7 bases in between. CDR1 and CDR2 from the germline V gene are LGHNA and YSLEER. The CDR3 runs 14 residues. CDR3 nucleotide sequence: TGCGCCAGCAGCCAAGTACAGGAGAACACTGAAGCTTTCTTT. Translating it yields CASSQVQENTEAFF.

The chain carries TRBV11-2 and TRBJ1-3, with unresolved D. The CDR3 totals 17 residues. The V and J ends lost 0 bases and 3 bases respectively, with 15 bases between them. Germline loops: CDR1 SGHAT, CDR2 FQNNGV. Here the CDR3 DNA reads TGTGCCAGCAGCTTAGATCCCCACGCCTCGCGTGGAAACACCATATATTTT. Translation: CASSLDPHASRGNTIYF.

J is TRBJ1-6 and V is TRBV20-1; weak D call: TRBD1 (5 bases). The V gene's germline CDR1 is DFQATT and CDR2 SNEGSKA (reference sequence). Trimming shortened V by 0 bases and J by 3 bases, and 9 bases separated the two germline ends. The CDR3 totals 15 residues. The CDR3 DNA reads TGCAGTGCTAGAGATGTCACAGGCTATAATTCACCCCTCCACTTT. This codes for CSARDVTGYNSPLHF.